This entry lists 26 T cell receptor beta chains sequenced from one sample in a study of blood T cell repertoires in COVID-19. The table came from immunoSEQ multiplex PCR; TCRdb's copy has only in-frame clones and leaves some out. The sample records some 270,000 clones, around nine tenths being singletons. Input material: PBMCs or T cells enriched from blood (not recorded which). Receptors were obtained from a woman aged 40-49 years who had been exposed to COVID-19.

The chain has TRBV19 and TRBJ2-1, with 9 bases that match TRBD1. Trimming took 5 bases from V and 2 from J; bases not matched to a gene: 7. The CDR3 sequence is 16 residues long. Germline V gene data show CDR1 as LNHDA and CDR2 as SQIVND (reference sequence). The CDR3: CASSAMDRGPYNEQFF. CDR3 nucleotides: TGTGCCAGTAGTGCGATGGACAGGGGACCCTACAATGAGCAGTTCTTC.

The chain combines TRBV3-1 (or the pseudogene TRBV3-2) with TRBJ1-4, with a possible D match to TRBD1 (5 bases). The V and J ends lost 3 bases and 4 bases respectively, with 9 bases between them. From germline, CDR1 is LGHDT and CDR2 YNNKEL (reference sequence). There are 14 residues in the CDR3. The CDR3 loop reads CASSHQGYNEKLFF. In DNA, the CDR3 is TGTGCCAGCAGCCACCAGGGCTATAATGAAAAACTGTTTTTT.

The CDR3, as DNA: TGTGCCAGCCAGGACAGGGGGGGGACCGGGGAGCTGTTTTTT. This gives the protein CASQDRGGTGELFF. The chain uses TRBV6-5 and TRBJ2-2; 10 bases fit TRBD1. Germline V gives CDR1 MNHEY, CDR2 SVGAGI. This CDR3 spans 14 amino acids. V dropped 8 bases and J dropped 5; count of bases not matched to a gene: 5.

Note on this clone: At one end, the junction sequence differs from germline, possibly due to a read error. This chain joins TRBV6-4 and TRBJ1-1; no reliable D call. This CDR3 is 13 amino acids long. Germline V CDR1 and CDR2: MRHNA, SNTAGT. In DNA form, the CDR3 reads TGTGCCAGCAGGGATACAGTCTCGGAAAACCAGATTTTT. The encoded protein is CASRDTVSENQIF.

The chain joins TRBV6-1 to TRBJ1-4; no firm D call. CDR1 is MNHNS, CDR2 SASEGT, per germline. This CDR3 has 13 residues. Trimming stripped 3 bases from V and 14 bases from J, with 16 bases between. In nucleotides, the CDR3 is TGTGCCAGCAGTGAGACCGGGAGAGCGCTCCTGTTTTTT. Its protein is CASSETGRALLFF.

V gene TRBV6-2 or TRBV6-3 combines with J gene TRBJ1-2; D is uncertain. CDR1 and CDR2 (germline): MNHEY, SVGEGT. With 2 bases removed from V and 4 bases from J, the gap between germline ends came to 14 bases. The CDR3 consists of 15 residues. CDR3 protein: CASSYVEPGGYGYTF. CDR3 bases: TGTGCCAGCAGTTACGTCGAGCCCGGCGGCTATGGCTACACCTTC.

The chain recombines TRBV2 with TRBJ1-5; D is unclear. Germline V lookup: CDR1 SNHLY, CDR2 FYNNEI. The CDR3 consists of 15 residues. The V and J ends lost 1 base and 0 bases respectively, with 7 bases between them. This CDR3 is CASSEGEGSNQPQHF. The CDR3 DNA follows: TGTGCCAGCAGTGAAGGGGAGGGTAGCAATCAGCCCCAGCATTTT. Complete variable domain (other parts from reference TRBV2 and TRBJ1-5): EPEVTQTPSHQVTQMGQEVILRCVPISNHLYFYWYRQILGQKVEFLVSFYNNEISEKSEIFDDQFSVERPDGSNFTLKIRSTKLEDSAMYFCASSEGEGSNQPQHFGDGTRLSIL.

The V call is TRBV19, the J call TRBJ2-7; TRBD1 is a possible D gene (6 bases). Per the germline V gene, CDR1 is LNHDA and CDR2 is SQIVND (reference sequence). Trimming removed 1 base at V and 5 bases at J, with 15 bases between. The CDR3 is 15 amino acids. As DNA, the CDR3 is TGTGCCAGTAGTATAGCCGGGACACCCGGGAACGAGCAGTACTTC. As protein: CASSIAGTPGNEQYF.

This clone was recorded once. This chain uses TRBV19 with TRBJ1-4; D is undetermined. The CDR3 is 14 residues long. Germline CDR1 is LNHDA and CDR2 is SQIVND (reference sequence). Trimming stripped 8 bases from V and 0 bases from J, with 10 bases between. As DNA, the CDR3 is TGTGCCAGTTGGGCAGCTGCAACTAATGAAAAACTGTTTTTT. This gives the protein CASWAAATNEKLFF.

The chain has TRBV28 and TRBJ1-3, with D perhaps matching TRBD1 (6 bases). The germline V gene encodes CDR1 MDHEN and CDR2 SYDVKM. V lost 11 bases to trimming and J lost 4 bases, with 15 bases between them. CDR3 length: 13 residues. Here the CDR3 reads CAGTTGLGNTIYF. In nucleotides, the CDR3 is TGTGCCGGAACCACAGGGTTGGGAAACACCATATATTTT.

The chain combines TRBV19 with TRBJ2-3; 9 bases align to TRBD2. Germline CDR1 is LNHDA and CDR2 is SQIVND (reference sequence). V shed 3 bases, J shed 4 bases, and the junction held 5 bases outside the gene matches. The CDR3 has 15 amino acids. The CDR3 sequence is CASSIQAGGADTQYF. In DNA form, the CDR3 reads TGTGCCAGTAGTATTCAAGCGGGAGGAGCAGATACGCAGTATTTT.

The chain is built from TRBV28 and TRBJ1-1; D remains unclear. Trimming pared 2 bases from V and 5 bases from J, leaving 15 bases between. The CDR3 is 15 residues long. Germline values: CDR1 MDHEN, CDR2 SYDVKM. The CDR3 loop reads CASSLLNSFGTEAFF. For the CDR3, the DNA is TGTGCCAGCAGTTTACTAAACAGTTTCGGTACTGAAGCTTTCTTT.

Turning to this clone: One junction end disagrees with the germline gene, perhaps due to a read error. The V gene is TRBV6-5, the J gene TRBJ1-6, with a weak D call TRBD1 (5 bases). From germline, CDR1 is MNHEY and CDR2 SVGAGI. The CDR3 is 14 amino acids. The CDR3 is CASRYGQGGSPLHF. Written as DNA, the CDR3 is TGTGCCAGCAGATACGGGCAGGGCGGTTCACCGCTCCACTTT.

As to this clone: At one end the junction does not follow the germline gene, possibly because of a read error. The chain links TRBV5-1 to TRBJ2-1; TRBD2 matches 9 bases. This CDR3 has 15 residues. Germline assignment: CDR1 SGHRS and CDR2 YFSETQ. DNA of the CDR3: TGTGCCAGCAGCCCGGGACTAGCTTCCTACAATGAGCAGTTCTTC. The encoded protein is CASSPGLASYNEQFF. Variable domain in full (rest from reference TRBV5-1 and TRBJ2-1): KAGVTQTPRYLIKTRGQQVTLSCSPISGHRSVSWYQQTPGQGLQFLFEYFSETQRNKGNFPGRFSGRQFSNSRSEMNVSTLELGDSALYLCASSPGLASYNEQFFGPGTRLTVL.

This clone was detected only once. The rearrangement joins TRBV11-1 to TRBJ2-1, with 10 positions matching TRBD2. Germline V gene data show CDR1 as SGHAT and CDR2 as FQDESV (reference sequence). The CDR3 consists of 16 residues. The ends lost 1 base at V and 5 bases at J; junction bases unmatched: 5. As DNA, the CDR3 is TGTGCCAGCAGCTTAGGCGGGACTAGCGCTGACAATGAGCAGTTCTTC. Protein sequence: CASSLGGTSADNEQFF.

The V and J genes are TRBV4-3 and TRBJ1-2; D gene ambiguous. Germline values: CDR1 LGHNA, CDR2 YSLEER. The CDR3 covers 13 residues. Between the trimmed V and J ends, which lost 8 bases and 3 bases, there was a span of 13 bases. The CDR3 DNA reads as TGCGCCAGCCACGCGGGCGAGTACTATGGCTACACCTTC. Its protein product is CASHAGEYYGYTF.

This sequence joins TRBV7-3 and TRBJ2-3; D not resolved. The CDR3 contains 12 residues. CDR1 is SGHTA, CDR2 FQGTGA, per germline. V lost 5 bases, J lost 0 bases, and 3 bases lay in between. The DNA for the CDR3 is TGTGCCAGCAGCCCTAGCACAGATACGCAGTATTTT. As protein: CASSPSTDTQYF.

This clone was seen only once. This chain connects TRBV3-1 (or the pseudogene TRBV3-2) to TRBJ2-3; 7 nucleotides match TRBD2. Germline V CDR1 and CDR2: LGHDT, YNNKEL (reference sequence). The CDR3 consists of 16 residues. Unmatched junction bases numbered 7, after V lost 4 bases and J lost 0 bases. The CDR3 coding sequence is TGTGCCAGCAGCCCCCTCACGGGGGGTAGCACAGATACGCAGTATTTT. Protein sequence: CASSPLTGGSTDTQYF.

The rearrangement links TRBV18 to TRBJ1-2, with D hard to call. The V gene lost 9 bases and the J gene lost 2 bases, with 7 bases spanning the gap. This CDR3 has 11 residues. Germline values: CDR1 KGHSH, CDR2 LQKENI. The CDR3 DNA reads as TGTGCCAGTACAAACAACTATGGCTACACCTTC. As protein: CASTNNYGYTF.

V is TRBV18 and J is TRBJ2-5, with TRBD2 as a possible D gene (5 bases). The germline V gene encodes CDR1 KGHSH and CDR2 LQKENI. The CDR3 runs to 15 residues. Trimming took 4 bases from V and 0 from J, leaving 12 bases between them. Here the CDR3 reads CASSREAEYQETQYF. In DNA, the CDR3 is TGTGCCAGCTCACGGGAAGCGGAATACCAAGAGACCCAGTACTTC.

This clone was counted a single time. The V and J genes are TRBV9 and TRBJ1-2; TRBD1 agrees at 9 bases. CDR3 length: 17 residues. Trimming cost V 1 base and J 3 bases; bases outside gene matches: 10. Germline V gives CDR1 SGDLS, CDR2 YYNGEE. The CDR3 DNA is TGTGCCAGCAGCGTATTGGACAGGGGTAGTAGTTACTATGGCTACACCTTC. Its translation: CASSVLDRGSSYYGYTF.

The rearrangement joins TRBV28 to TRBJ1-1; D gene uncertain. CDR1 is MDHEN, CDR2 SYDVKM, per germline. CDR3 size: 14 residues. V was trimmed by 2 bases and J by 6 bases, leaving 13 bases between them. The CDR3 sequence is CASSLMSEHPEAFF. The CDR3 DNA sequence: TGTGCCAGCAGTTTAATGTCCGAGCACCCTGAAGCTTTCTTT.

The chain links TRBV29-1 to TRBJ1-2, with D perhaps TRBD1 (6 bases). Germline lookup yields CDR1 SQVTM and CDR2 ANQGSEA. The germline V and J ends were trimmed by 4 bases and 7 bases, with 16 bases remaining between them. This CDR3 comprises 13 residues. CDR3 sequence (DNA): TGCAGCGTTGGATTCGGGGGGCCCGGTGGCTACACCTTC. It specifies CSVGFGGPGGYTF.

The V and J genes are TRBV19 and TRBJ2-2, with no clear D. Germline V gene data show CDR1 as LNHDA and CDR2 as SQIVND (reference sequence). Trimming pared 9 bases from V and 6 bases from J, leaving 17 bases between. CDR3 size: 14 residues. CDR3 residues: CASHRGLEAGELFF. CDR3 DNA: TGTGCCAGCCATAGAGGCCTCGAAGCCGGGGAGCTGTTTTTT.

The V call is TRBV19, the J call TRBJ2-5; no clear D. CDR1 is LNHDA, CDR2 SQIVND, per germline (reference sequence). This CDR3 region has 15 residues. With 4 bases removed from V and 2 bases from J, the gap between germline ends came to 14 bases. CDR3 nucleotide sequence: TGTGCCAGTAGTACGTGGTGGAGCAGTCAAGAGACCCAGTACTTC. Its protein product is CASSTWWSSQETQYF.

The V gene is TRBV7-8, the J gene TRBJ2-7; D remains unclear. Germline loops: CDR1 SGHVS, CDR2 FQNEAQ. Deletions cut 6 bases from V and 3 bases from J, with 12 bases between. The CDR3 has 13 amino acids. CDR3 nucleotides: TGTGCCAGCAGGCCGGCCGAGCGCTACGAGCAGTACGTC. Protein: CASRPAERYEQYV.